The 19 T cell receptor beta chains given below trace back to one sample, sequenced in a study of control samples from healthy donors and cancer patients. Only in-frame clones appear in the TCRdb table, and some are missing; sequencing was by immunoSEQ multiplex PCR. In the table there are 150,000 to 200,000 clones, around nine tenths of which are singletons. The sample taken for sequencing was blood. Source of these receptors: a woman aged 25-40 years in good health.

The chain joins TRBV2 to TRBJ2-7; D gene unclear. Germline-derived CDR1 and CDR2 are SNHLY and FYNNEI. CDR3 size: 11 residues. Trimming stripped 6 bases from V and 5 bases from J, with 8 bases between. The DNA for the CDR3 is TGTGCCAGCAGACTACGCCACGAGCAGTACTTC. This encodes CASRLRHEQYF. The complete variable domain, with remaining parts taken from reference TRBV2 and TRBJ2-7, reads EPEVTQTPSHQVTQMGQEVILRCVPISNHLYFYWYRQILGQKVEFLVSFYNNEISEKSEIFDDQFSVERPDGSNFTLKIRSTKLEDSAMYFCASRLRHEQYFGPGTRLTVT.

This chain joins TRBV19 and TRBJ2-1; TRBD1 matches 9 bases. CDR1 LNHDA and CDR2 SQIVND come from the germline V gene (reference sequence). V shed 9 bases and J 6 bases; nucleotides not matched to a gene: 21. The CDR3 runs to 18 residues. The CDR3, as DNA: TGTGCCAGCGCCCGCAGCCCCCTCTCCCTGACAGGGGGCAATGAGCAGTTCTTC. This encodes CASARSPLSLTGGNEQFF.

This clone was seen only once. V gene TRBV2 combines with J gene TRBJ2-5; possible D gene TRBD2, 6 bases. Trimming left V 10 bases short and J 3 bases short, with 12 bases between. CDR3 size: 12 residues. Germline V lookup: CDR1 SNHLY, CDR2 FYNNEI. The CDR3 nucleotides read TGTGCCACCAAGGGACTTAAAGAGACCCAGTACTTC. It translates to CATKGLKETQYF. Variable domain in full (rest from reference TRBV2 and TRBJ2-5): EPEVTQTPSHQVTQMGQEVILRCVPISNHLYFYWYRQILGQKVEFLVSFYNNEISEKSEIFDDQFSVERPDGSNFTLKIRSTKLEDSAMYFCATKGLKETQYFGPGTRLLVL.

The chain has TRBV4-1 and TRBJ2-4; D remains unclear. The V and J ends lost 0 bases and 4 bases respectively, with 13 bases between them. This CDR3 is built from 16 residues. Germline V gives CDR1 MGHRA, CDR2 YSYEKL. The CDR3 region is CASSQDPGSQKNIQYF. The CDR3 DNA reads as TGCGCCAGCAGCCAAGACCCTGGCTCCCAAAAAAACATTCAGTACTTC.

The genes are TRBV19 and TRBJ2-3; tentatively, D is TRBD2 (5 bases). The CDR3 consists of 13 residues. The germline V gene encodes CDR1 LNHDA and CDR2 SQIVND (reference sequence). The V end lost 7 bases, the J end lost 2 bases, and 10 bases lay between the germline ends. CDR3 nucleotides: TGTGCCAGTACGACGGGAAACACAGATACGCAGTATTTT. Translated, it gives CASTTGNTDTQYF.

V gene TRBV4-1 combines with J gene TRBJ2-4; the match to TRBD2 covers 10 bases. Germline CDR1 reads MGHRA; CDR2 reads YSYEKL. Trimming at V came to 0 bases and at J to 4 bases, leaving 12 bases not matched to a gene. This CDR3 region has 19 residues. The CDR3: CASSQDRASGSSGKNIQYF. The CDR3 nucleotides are TGCGCCAGCAGCCAAGATAGGGCTAGCGGGAGTTCGGGGAAAAACATTCAGTACTTC.

The CDR3 region has the DNA TGTGCCAGCAGCGTAGGACTCGAAGATGGAGGCGAGCAGTACTTC. Amino acid sequence: CASSVGLEDGGEQYF. This chain connects TRBV9 to TRBJ2-7, with D possibly matching TRBD2 (5 bases). CDR3 length: 15 amino acids. V lost 0 bases and J 6 bases, leaving 16 bases between the germline ends. Germline V gene data show CDR1 as SGDLS and CDR2 as YYNGEE.

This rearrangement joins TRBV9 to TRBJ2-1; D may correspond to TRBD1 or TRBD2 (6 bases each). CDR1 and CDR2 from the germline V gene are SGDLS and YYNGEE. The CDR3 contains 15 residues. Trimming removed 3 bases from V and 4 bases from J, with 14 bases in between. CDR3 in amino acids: CASSAGGGRYNEQFF. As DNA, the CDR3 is TGTGCCAGCAGCGCCGGGGGCGGGCGATACAATGAGCAGTTCTTC. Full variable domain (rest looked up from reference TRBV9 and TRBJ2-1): DSGVTQTPKHLITATGQRVTLRCSPRSGDLSVYWYQQSLDQGLQFLIQYYNGEERAKGNILERFSAQQFPDLHSELNLSSLELGDSALYFCASSAGGGRYNEQFFGPGTRLTVL.

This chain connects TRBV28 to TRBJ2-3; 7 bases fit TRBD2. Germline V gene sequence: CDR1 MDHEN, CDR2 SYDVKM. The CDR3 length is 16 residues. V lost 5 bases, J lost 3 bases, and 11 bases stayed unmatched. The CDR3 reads CASSGWDYRGTDTQYF. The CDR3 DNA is TGTGCCAGCAGTGGATGGGACTACCGAGGAACAGATACGCAGTATTTT. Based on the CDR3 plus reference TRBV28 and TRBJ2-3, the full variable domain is DVKVTQSSRYLVKRTGEKVFLECVQDMDHENMFWYRQDPGLGLRLIYFSYDVKMKEKGDIPEGYSVSREKKERFSLILESASTNQTSMYLCASSGWDYRGTDTQYFGPGTRLTVL.

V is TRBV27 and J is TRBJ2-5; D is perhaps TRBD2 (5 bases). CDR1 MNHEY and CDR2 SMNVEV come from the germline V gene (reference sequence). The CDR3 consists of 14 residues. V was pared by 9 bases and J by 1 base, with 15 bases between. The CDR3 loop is CASRINAGQETQYF. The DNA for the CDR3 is TGTGCCAGTCGGATCAACGCGGGCCAAGAGACCCAGTACTTC.

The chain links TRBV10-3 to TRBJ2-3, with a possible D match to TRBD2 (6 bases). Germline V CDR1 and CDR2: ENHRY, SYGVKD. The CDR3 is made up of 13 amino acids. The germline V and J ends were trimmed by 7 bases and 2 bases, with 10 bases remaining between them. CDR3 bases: TGTGCCATCATGCGGGAAATCACAGATACGCAGTATTTT. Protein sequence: CAIMREITDTQYF.

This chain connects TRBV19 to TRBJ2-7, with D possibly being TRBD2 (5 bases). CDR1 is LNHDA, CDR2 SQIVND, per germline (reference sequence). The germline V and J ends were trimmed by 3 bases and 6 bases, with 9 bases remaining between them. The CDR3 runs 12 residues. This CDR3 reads CASSITGTEQYF. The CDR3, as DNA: TGTGCCAGTAGTATTACGGGAACCGAGCAGTACTTC.

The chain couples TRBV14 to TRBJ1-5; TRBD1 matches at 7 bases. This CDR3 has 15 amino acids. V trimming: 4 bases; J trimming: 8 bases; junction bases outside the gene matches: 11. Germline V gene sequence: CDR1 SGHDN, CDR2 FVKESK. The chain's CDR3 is CASSPLGQTVEPQHF. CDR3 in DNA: TGTGCCAGCAGCCCTCTGGGACAGACGGTAGAGCCCCAGCATTTT.

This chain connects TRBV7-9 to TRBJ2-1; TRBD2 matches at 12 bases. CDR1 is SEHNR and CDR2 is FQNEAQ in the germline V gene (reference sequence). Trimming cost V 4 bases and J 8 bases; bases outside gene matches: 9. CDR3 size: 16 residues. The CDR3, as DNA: TGTGCCAGCAGCTCAAGACTAGCGGGAGCAAAGGATGAGCAGTTCTTC. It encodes CASSSRLAGAKDEQFF.

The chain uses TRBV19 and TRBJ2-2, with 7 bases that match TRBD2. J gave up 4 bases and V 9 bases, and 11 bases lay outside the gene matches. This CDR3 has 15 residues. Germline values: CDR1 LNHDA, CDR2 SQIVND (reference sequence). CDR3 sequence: CASTISGTGTGELFF. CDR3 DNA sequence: TGTGCCAGCACCATAAGCGGGACGGGCACCGGGGAGCTGTTTTTT.

Written as DNA, the CDR3 is TGTGCCAGCAGTTTACCCCAGGGTGGAAACACCATATATTTT. Amino acid sequence: CASSLPQGGNTIYF. The chain combines TRBV28 with TRBJ1-3; a possible D gene is TRBD1 (5 bases). V lost 2 bases and J lost 3, with 8 bases in between. The CDR3 is 14 amino acids. Germline V gives CDR1 MDHEN, CDR2 SYDVKM.

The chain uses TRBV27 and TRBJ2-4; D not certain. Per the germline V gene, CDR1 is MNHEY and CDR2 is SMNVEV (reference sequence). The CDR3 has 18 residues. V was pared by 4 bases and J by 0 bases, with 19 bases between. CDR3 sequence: CASSSPPSGKLAKNIQYF. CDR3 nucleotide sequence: TGTGCCAGCAGTTCCCCCCCCAGTGGGAAACTAGCCAAAAACATTCAGTACTTC.

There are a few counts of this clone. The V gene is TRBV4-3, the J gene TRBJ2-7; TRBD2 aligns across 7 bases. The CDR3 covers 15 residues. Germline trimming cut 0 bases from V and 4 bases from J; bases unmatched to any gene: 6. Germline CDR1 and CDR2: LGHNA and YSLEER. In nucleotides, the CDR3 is TGCGCCAGCAGCCAAGATGAGGGAGGGCCTTACGAGCAGTACTTC. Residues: CASSQDEGGPYEQYF.

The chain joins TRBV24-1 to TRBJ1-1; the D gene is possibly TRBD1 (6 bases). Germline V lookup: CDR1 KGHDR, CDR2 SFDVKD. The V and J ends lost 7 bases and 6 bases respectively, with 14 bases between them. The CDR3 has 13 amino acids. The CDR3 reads CATSLGQTSEAFF. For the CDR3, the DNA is TGTGCCACCAGCCTAGGACAGACGTCTGAAGCTTTCTTT.